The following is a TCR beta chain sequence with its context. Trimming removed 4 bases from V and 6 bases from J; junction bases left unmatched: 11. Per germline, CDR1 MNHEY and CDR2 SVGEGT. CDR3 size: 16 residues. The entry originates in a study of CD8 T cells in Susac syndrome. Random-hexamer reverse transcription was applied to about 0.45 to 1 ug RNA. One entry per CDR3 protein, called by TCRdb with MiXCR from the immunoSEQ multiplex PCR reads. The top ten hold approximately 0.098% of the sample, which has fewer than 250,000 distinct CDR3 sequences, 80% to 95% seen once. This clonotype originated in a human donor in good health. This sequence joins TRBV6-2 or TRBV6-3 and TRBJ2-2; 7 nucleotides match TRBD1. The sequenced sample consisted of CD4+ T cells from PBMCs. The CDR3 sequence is CASSSSTGSASGELFF. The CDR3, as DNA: TGTGCCAGCAGTTCCTCGACAGGGTCGGCGTCCGGGGAGCTGTTTTTT.